This TCR beta chain was recorded in a study of CD8+CD57+ T cells in acquired aplastic anemia. Genomic DNA served as template for TCR beta VDJ and CDR3 profiling. TCRdb recomputed calls from the reads with MiXCR, one row per CDR3 protein. Of fewer than 200,000 distinct CDR3 sequences listed, about 60% are singletons. This clonotype appeared a few times. The CDR3 is 15 amino acids. V shed 6 bases and J 5 bases; nucleotides not matched to a gene: 4. This receptor was obtained from a human donor in good health. Sequenced sample: sorted CD4+, CD8+, or CD8+CD57+ T cells (not recorded which) from PBMCs. V and J are TRBV12-3 or TRBV12-4 and TRBJ1-6; TRBD1 matches at 10 bases. The CDR3, as DNA: TGTGCCAGCAGCCGGGGACAGGGGAATAATTCACCCCTCCACTTT. Protein sequence: CASSRGQGNNSPLHF.